Presented here are 13 T cell receptor beta chains from one specimen sequenced in a study of blood T cell repertoires in COVID-19. Assay: immunoSEQ multiplex PCR; the TCRdb copy retains only in-frame clones and omits some. The data contain 310,000 or so clones, approximately 91% of them seen just once; the ten biggest clones take up 2.2%. Sequenced sample: peripheral blood. The receptors here all came from a woman under 40 with COVID-19, enrolled during active disease.

This chain's CDR3 is CASSLGKAGKGSSYNEQFF. The CDR3 nucleotides read TGTGCCAGCAGCTTAGGAAAAGCGGGAAAGGGGAGCTCCTACAATGAGCAGTTCTTC. The genes are TRBV7-6 and TRBJ2-1, with 7 bases identical to TRBD2. Germline CDR1 is SGHVS and CDR2 is FNYEAQ. CDR3 size: 19 residues. The junction had 12 bases not matched to a gene; V was cut back by 1 base and J by 0 bases.

This rearrangement joins TRBV30 to TRBJ2-3, with 9 bases lining up with TRBD1. Germline trimming cut 1 base from V and 1 base from J; bases unmatched to any gene: 3. The germline V gene has CDR1 GTSNPN and CDR2 SVGIG (reference sequence). The length of the CDR3 is 15 residues. The CDR3 sequence is CAWSGGQGGTDTQYF. DNA for the CDR3: TGTGCCTGGAGTGGGGGACAGGGCGGCACAGATACGCAGTATTTT.

The rearrangement joins TRBV12-3 or TRBV12-4 to TRBJ1-5; 8 bases agree with TRBD1. Losses at the gene ends were 5 bases for V and 4 bases for J; bases not matched to a gene: 1. The CDR3 totals 13 residues. CDR3 sequence reads: CASSRDRNQPQHF. The CDR3 coding sequence is TGTGCCAGCAGTCGGGACAGGAATCAGCCCCAGCATTTT.

This clone appeared a single time. J is TRBJ1-5 and V is TRBV6-6; 7 bases map to TRBD1. The V and J ends lost 6 bases and 4 bases, in that order; junction bases with no gene match: 9. The CDR3 runs to 15 residues. The V gene's germline CDR1 is MNHNY and CDR2 SVGAGI (reference sequence). CDR3 loop: CASRDNRGRNQPQHF. Here the CDR3 DNA reads TGTGCCAGCAGGGACAACAGGGGTAGGAATCAGCCCCAGCATTTT.

On this clone: The junction does not match germline at one end; this may be a read error. J is TRBJ2-1 and V is TRBV30, with 13 bases aligning to TRBD2. The CDR3 runs to 14 residues. Per the germline V gene, CDR1 is GTSNPN and CDR2 is SVGIG (reference sequence). The CDR3 region is CAWSALRTSGGPIF. CDR3 bases: TGTGCCTGGAGTGCTCTCCGGACTAGCGGGGGCCCGATCTTC.

The chain is built from TRBV11-3 and TRBJ2-1, with 13 bases that match TRBD2. Germline V CDR1 and CDR2: SGHNT, YENEEA. The CDR3 covers 15 residues. V lost 5 bases, J lost 6 bases, and 4 bases stayed unmatched. The CDR3 region has the DNA TGTGCCAGCAGCACCGGGACTAGCGGGGTCAATGAGCAGTTCTTC. It codes for CASSTGTSGVNEQFF.

This clone appeared once. This sequence joins TRBV29-1 and TRBJ2-7; TRBD2 agrees at 7 bases. The trim removed 5 bases at V and 4 bases at J, leaving 5 bases unmatched. CDR3 length equals 12 residues. Germline CDR1 and CDR2: SQVTM and ANQGSEA. The CDR3 loop is CSVSTGGYEQYF. The CDR3 region has the DNA TGCAGCGTTTCAACCGGGGGGTACGAGCAGTACTTC.

V is TRBV5-4 and J is TRBJ1-1; the D gene is possibly TRBD1 (6 bases). V was cut by 0 bases and J by 2 bases, with 11 bases left in between. In germline, CDR1 is SGHNT, CDR2 YYREEE (reference sequence). CDR3 length equals 15 residues. The CDR3 spells CASSLAGALNTEAFF. For the CDR3, the DNA is TGTGCCAGCAGCTTGGCAGGGGCTTTAAACACTGAAGCTTTCTTT.

V usage is TRBV25-1 and J usage is TRBJ1-1; 9 nucleotides agree with TRBD1. Unmatched junction bases numbered 2, after V lost 2 bases and J lost 4 bases. Germline assignment: CDR1 MGHDK and CDR2 SYGVNS. The length of the CDR3 is 14 residues. In DNA, the CDR3 is TGTGCCAGCAGTGAAACGACAGGGGGCACTGAAGCTTTCTTT. This codes for CASSETTGGTEAFF.

This rearrangement joins TRBV2 to TRBJ2-1, with D uncertain. CDR3 size: 14 residues. The germline gives CDR1 SNHLY, CDR2 FYNNEI. V was clipped by 8 bases and J by 2 bases, with 13 bases between them. DNA of the CDR3: TGTGCCAGCGTCCACGGCGGAACCTACAATGAGCAGTTCTTC. It encodes CASVHGGTYNEQFF.

The rearrangement joins TRBV2 to TRBJ2-1; 8 nucleotides agree with TRBD2. The CDR3 sequence is 11 residues long. Germline CDR1 reads SNHLY; CDR2 reads FYNNEI. The V segment lost 6 bases and the J segment 13 bases; nucleotides outside the gene matches: 5. The DNA for the CDR3 is TGTGCCAGCAGGGATAGCGGGACCCAGTTCTTC. Residues: CASRDSGTQFF.

The chain combines TRBV19 with TRBJ2-5; weak D call: TRBD2 (6 bases). Germline V gives CDR1 LNHDA, CDR2 SQIVND (reference sequence). The V gene lost 1 base and the J gene lost 1 base, with 10 bases spanning the gap. This CDR3 has 15 residues. The CDR3 here is CASSIVGGTQETQYF. The CDR3 bases are TGTGCCAGTAGTATAGTGGGAGGCACCCAAGAGACCCAGTACTTC.

V is TRBV5-1 and J is TRBJ1-1; D is unclear. The germline V and J ends were trimmed by 4 bases and 1 base, with 14 bases remaining between them. CDR3 length equals 15 residues. Germline assignment: CDR1 SGHRS and CDR2 YFSETQ. CDR3 in amino acids: CASSPTRGPNTEAFF. CDR3 in DNA: TGCGCCAGCAGCCCTACCCGAGGGCCGAACACTGAAGCTTTCTTT.